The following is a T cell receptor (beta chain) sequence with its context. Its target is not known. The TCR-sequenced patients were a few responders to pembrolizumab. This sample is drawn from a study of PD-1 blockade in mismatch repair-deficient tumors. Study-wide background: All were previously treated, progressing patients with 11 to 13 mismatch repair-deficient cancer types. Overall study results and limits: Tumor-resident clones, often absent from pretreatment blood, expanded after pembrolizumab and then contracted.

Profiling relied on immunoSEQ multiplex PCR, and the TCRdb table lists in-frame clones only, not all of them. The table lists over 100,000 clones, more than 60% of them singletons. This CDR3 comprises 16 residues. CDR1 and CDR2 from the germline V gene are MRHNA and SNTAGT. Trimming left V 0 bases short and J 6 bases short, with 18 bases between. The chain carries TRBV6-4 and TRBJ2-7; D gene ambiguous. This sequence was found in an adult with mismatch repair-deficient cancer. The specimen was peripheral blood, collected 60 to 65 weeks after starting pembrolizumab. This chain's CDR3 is CASSDSTLESLSEQYF. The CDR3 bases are TGTGCCAGCAGTGACTCTACCTTGGAGTCCTTATCCGAGCAGTACTTC.